These 12 T cell receptor beta chains were all obtained from the same sample, sequenced in a study of molecular identifiers for immune sequencing clone quantification. TCRdb re-analysed the PCR reads in MiXCR, keeping a single row per CDR3 protein. This sample has fewer than 350,000 distinct CDR3 sequences, with roughly 24% found just once. Input material: naive CD8+ T cells from blood, with Jurkat cell RNA spiked in. Specified subset: FACS-sorted CD8+CD4-CCR7+CD45RA+ naive T cells. Receptors originate from a human donor in good health. Some libraries in this study had Jurkat cell RNA spiked in.

The count of this clonotype is one. It may be a read error: a sequence one base away is much more abundant. This rearrangement joins TRBV6-6 to TRBJ2-5; TRBD1 might be the D (6 bases). CDR3 size: 14 residues. Germline lookup yields CDR1 MNHNY and CDR2 SVGAGI (reference sequence). The germline V and J ends were trimmed by 6 bases and 2 bases, with 13 bases remaining between them. The DNA of the CDR3 is TGTGCCAGCAGGCAGAGGACAGTGCAAGAGACCCAGTACTTC. Protein product: CASRQRTVQETQYF.

The chain recombines TRBV4-3 with TRBJ1-1, with TRBD1 matching over 7 bases. Germline CDR1 LGHNA, CDR2 YSLEER. Trimming at V came to 0 bases and at J to 6 bases, leaving 4 bases not matched to a gene. There are 14 residues in the CDR3. The CDR3 nucleotides are TGCGCCAGCAGCCAAGATAGGGACAGCGCTGAAGCTTTCTTT. This translates into CASSQDRDSAEAFF.

Details on this clonotype: One base away lies a much larger clone, so this may be a sequencing read error. This is likely a read error, given that the CDR3 carries no conserved phenylalanine or tryptophan at its end. The rearrangement uses TRBV6-2 or TRBV6-3 and TRBJ1-1, with unresolved D. Germline V gives CDR1 MNHEY, CDR2 SVGEGT. The CDR3 runs to 14 residues. V lost 4 bases, J lost 4 bases, and 13 bases lay in between. CDR3 DNA sequence: TGTGCCAGCAGTTCCTACGCGACGGGCACTGAAGCTTTCATT. Residues: CASSSYATGTEAFI.

Regarding this clonotype: Possible read error: a much larger clone is one base away. The chain links TRBV7-9 to TRBJ1-5, with D possibly matching TRBD1 (6 bases). The CDR3 totals 16 residues. Germline V gene data show CDR1 as SEHNR and CDR2 as FQNEAQ (reference sequence). The V gene lost 5 bases and the J gene lost 5 bases, with 19 bases spanning the gap. The CDR3 spells CASSTDGGLNYQPQHF. CDR3 sequence (DNA): TGTGCCAGCAGCACCGACGGGGGGCTTAATTATCAGCCCCAGCATTTT.

This clonotype showed up just a few times. The CDR3 sequence: CASSQDGPANSGNTIYF. CDR3 nucleotides: TGCGCCAGCAGCCAAGACGGTCCCGCCAACTCTGGAAACACCATATATTTT. This chain links TRBV4-3 with TRBJ1-3; D remains ambiguous. Trimming stripped 0 bases from V and 0 bases from J, with 12 bases between. Looked up from germline, CDR1 is LGHNA and CDR2 is YSLEER. This CDR3 is 17 amino acids long.

On this clonotype: This sequence may be a read error, since a much larger clone differs from it by one base. Without the conserved terminal phenylalanine or tryptophan, this CDR3 likely stems from a read error. The chain carries TRBV29-1 and TRBJ2-7; D gene uncertain. Trimming left V 7 bases short and J 0 bases short, with 10 bases between. Germline V gene sequence: CDR1 SQVTM, CDR2 ANQGSEA. There are 12 residues in the CDR3. CDR3 nucleotides: TGCAGCGCCGGTAAGAGCTCCTACGAGCAGTACATC. Encoded protein: CSAGKSSYEQYI.

The rearrangement uses TRBV20-1 and TRBJ2-3, with D perhaps matching TRBD2 (7 bases). Between the trimmed V and J ends, which lost 4 bases and 0 bases, there was a span of 20 bases. The CDR3 has 17 amino acids. Germline V gives CDR1 DFQATT, CDR2 SNEGSKA (reference sequence). The CDR3 coding sequence is TGCAGTGCTACTCCTGGGGTGGGGGGGCTAAGCACAGATACGCAGTATTTT. Amino acid sequence: CSATPGVGGLSTDTQYF.

A word on this clonotype: A junction boundary mismatches the germline segment, possibly from a read error. CDR3 in amino acids: CTSSLVSGVETQYF. CDR3 in DNA: TGTACCAGCAGCTTAGTGTCAGGGGTCGAGACCCAGTACTTC. The rearrangement uses TRBV7-8 and TRBJ2-5; D possibly corresponds to TRBD1 (6 bases). This CDR3 spans 14 amino acids. Germline values: CDR1 SGHVS, CDR2 FQNEAQ.

Notes on this clonotype: A read error may be the cause here, since a much bigger clone is one base away. V usage is TRBV6-5 and J usage is TRBJ2-1; D is perhaps TRBD1 (6 bases). The germline gives CDR1 MNHEY, CDR2 SVGAGI. V was shortened by 2 bases and J by 5 bases, with 13 bases between the two germline ends. This CDR3 spans 15 amino acids. For the CDR3, the DNA is TGTGCCAGCAGTTACCCTGGCAGGGGCGACAATGAGCAGTTCTTC. The encoded protein is CASSYPGRGDNEQFF.

In its sample, this clonotype was seen a few times. Compared with germline, one end of the junction differs, possibly owing to a read error. The chain has TRBV7-9 and TRBJ2-7; 11 bases are shared with TRBD1. CDR1 SEHNR and CDR2 FQNEAQ come from the germline V gene (reference sequence). The CDR3 is made up of 15 amino acids. CDR3 nucleotide sequence: TGTGCCAGCAGCCCGGGACAGGGGGTTAGTTACGAGCAGCACTTC. As protein: CASSPGQGVSYEQHF.

This clonotype has at least ten counts. J is TRBJ1-1 and V is TRBV9; the D gene is possibly TRBD1 (5 bases). V shed 2 bases and J shed 4 bases, with 9 bases lying between them. The CDR3 is 13 amino acids. Germline CDR1 reads SGDLS; CDR2 reads YYNGEE. CDR3 protein: CASSVGVSTEAFF. The DNA of the CDR3 is TGTGCCAGCAGCGTGGGGGTGAGCACTGAAGCTTTCTTT.

On this clonotype itself: A much larger clone differs by one base, so this may be a read error. The rearrangement uses TRBV6-2 or TRBV6-3 and TRBJ2-7, with D hard to call. CDR3 length equals 13 residues. Per the germline V gene, CDR1 is MNHEY and CDR2 is SVGEGT. CDR3 sequence: CASSYGLAYEQCF. In nucleotides, the CDR3 is TGTGCCAGCAGTTACGGGTTAGCCTACGAGCAGTGCTTC.